The source of this T cell receptor (beta chain) is a study of T cell responses to AZD1222 COVID-19 vaccine. General study findings and limits: AZD1222 recipients seropositive at baseline numbered only six. Vaccination with two AZD1222 doses was followed by a rise in Spike-specific TCR breadth and depth. Vaccine-associated CD4 TCRs ranged over spike, dominating at 160-218 and 743-854.

Sequencing used immunoSEQ multiplex PCR; TCRdb keeps in-frame clones, though not all of them. This table has roughly 150,000 clones, nearly 95% appearing once. This CDR3 comprises 15 residues. CDR1 is SGHRS, CDR2 YFSETQ, per germline. The trim removed 7 bases at V and 2 bases at J, leaving 11 bases unmatched. A note on this clone: The antigen is undetermined.

The V gene is TRBV5-1, the J gene TRBJ2-7; 8 nucleotides align to TRBD1. The material was peripheral blood, obtained on day 0 of AZD1222 vaccination. The TCR originated in an adult in good health. This CDR3 is CASFNTDRETYEQYF. As DNA, the CDR3 is TGCGCCAGCTTTAATACGGACAGGGAGACCTACGAGCAGTACTTC. Full variable domain (missing parts from reference TRBV5-1 and TRBJ2-7): KAGVTQTPRYLIKTRGQQVTLSCSPISGHRSVSWYQQTPGQGLQFLFEYFSETQRNKGNFPGRFSGRQFSNSRSEMNVSTLELGDSALYLCASFNTDRETYEQYFGPGTRLTVT.